This TCR beta chain is drawn from a study of shared clonotypes between healthy human individuals. Study-wide results and limits: An effect of sequencing depth on clonotype sharing among donors was expected.

The trim removed 0 bases at V and 1 base at J, leaving 3 bases unmatched. The CDR3 has 16 residues. Germline loops: CDR1 ENHRY, CDR2 SYGVKD. On this clone itself: Antigen specificity is unknown.

Several immunoSEQ plates held equal portions of the genomic DNA taken from each subset. This table comes from immunoSEQ multiplex PCR, and its TCRdb copy is limited to in-frame clones, with some not included. This table has 400,000 to 600,000 clones, 70% to 80% appearing once. Sequencing was done on a sample of PBMCs. The chain is built from TRBV10-3 and TRBJ2-7; 10 nucleotides agree with TRBD1. This receptor was taken from a woman aged 40 to 55 in good health. Some clones in this sample may be carry-over from other donors' samples. DNA of the CDR3: TGTGCCATCAGTGAGTCGCGACAGGGGGCTTCCTACGAGCAGTACTTC. It encodes CAISESRQGASYEQYF.